Listed below are T cell receptor beta chains from one sample, sequenced in a study of shared T cell receptors in the human thymus. Only in-frame clones appear in the TCRdb table, and some are missing; sequencing was by immunoSEQ multiplex PCR. Among roughly 560,000 clones listed, 75% to 80% were seen once. These sequences were also reported in another study, on human thymus T cells.

Sequenced material: thymocytes. Receptor source: a boy under three years old with a congenital heart defect. Both conserved end residues are part of each CDR3. The order of the fields is J gene, D gene, clone size, V gene, CDR3 protein, CDR3 DNA. D genes are given only for firm matches. Size tells how often a clone was seen (once, few, many) or the class of an expanded clone, and some rows leave it out.

>TRBJ2-1|TRBD2|-|TRBV9
CASTPPFSGRLNEQFF
TGTGCCAGCACCCCCCCCTTTAGCGGGAGGTTAAATGAGCAGTTCTTC
>TRBJ1-5|-|-|TRBV27
CASSLSEGSNQPQHF
TGTGCCAGCAGTTTATCCGAGGGTAGCAATCAGCCCCAGCATTTT
>TRBJ2-7|-|-|TRBV5-6
CASSLAGLREQYF
TGTGCCAGCAGCTTGGCAGGACTAAGGGAGCAGTACTTC
>TRBJ2-5|-|few|TRBV2
CASSGRGTQYF
TGTGCCAGCAGCGGACGGGGGACCCAGTACTTC
>TRBJ2-1|TRBD2|-|TRBV6-1
CASSENSGRGNEQFF
TGTGCCAGCAGTGAAAACAGCGGGAGGGGCAATGAGCAGTTCTTC
>TRBJ2-5|TRBD1|-|TRBV4-1
CASSQAGGTGAQETQYF
TGCGCCAGCAGCCAAGCCGGGGGGACAGGGGCCCAAGAGACCCAGTACTTC
>TRBJ2-2|-|-|TRBV25-1
CASSVGGIKDTGELFF
TGTGCCAGCAGTGTTGGCGGGATCAAGGACACCGGGGAGCTGTTTTTT
>TRBJ2-7|TRBD2|-|TRBV28
CASSSPAGGPGVYEQYF
TGTGCCAGCAGTTCGCCAGCGGGAGGGCCAGGGGTCTACGAGCAGTACTTC
>TRBJ2-7|TRBD2|-|TRBV4-3
CASSQGPGGTSGGNYEQYF
TGCGCCAGCAGCCAAGGCCCCGGGGGGACTAGCGGGGGGAACTACGAGCAGTACTTC
>TRBJ2-1|TRBD2|once|TRBV6-5
CASSYRRELGNEQFF
TGTGCCAGCAGTTACCGGCGGGAGTTAGGCAATGAGCAGTTCTTC
>TRBJ2-1|TRBD1|-|TRBV4-1
CASSQGQGSRREVRNNEQFF
TGCGCCAGCAGCCAGGGACAGGGGTCTCGACGGGAGGTGAGAAACAATGAGCAGTTCTTC
>TRBJ2-7|TRBD1|-|TRBV10-1
CASSRDSYEQYF
TGCGCCAGCAGTCGGGACAGCTACGAGCAGTACTTC
>TRBJ2-3|TRBD1|-|TRBV5-4
CASSSTGTGSYTQYF
TGTGCCAGCAGCTCCACCGGGACAGGGTCATATACGCAGTATTTT
>TRBJ2-3|TRBD2|-|TRBV6-4
CASSLLAGGPTDTQYF
TGTGCCAGCAGTTTACTAGCGGGAGGGCCGACAGATACGCAGTATTTT
>TRBJ2-7|-|-|TRBV27
CASSLSSLGRGIISYEQYF
TGTGCCAGCAGTTTATCTAGCCTCGGCAGAGGTATAATCTCCTACGAGCAGTACTTC
>TRBJ2-5|TRBD1|few|TRBV4-1
CASSQAGTALETQYF
TGCGCCAGCAGCCAAGCCGGGACAGCCTTAGAGACCCAGTACTTC
>TRBJ2-6|-|-|TRBV29-1
CSVDYRDQSSGANVLTF
TGCAGCGTTGATTACAGGGACCAATCCTCTGGGGCCAACGTCCTGACTTTC
>TRBJ1-2|TRBD1|-|TRBV6-5
CASRQGQGGYTF
TGTGCCAGCCGACAGGGTCAAGGGGGCTACACCTTC
>TRBJ1-4|TRBD1|-|TRBV29-1
CSVETHRGGGATNEKLFF
TGCAGCGTTGAAACTCACAGGGGCGGTGGGGCAACTAATGAAAAACTGTTTTTT
>TRBJ2-1|TRBD2|few|TRBV10-3
CAITSRGGSYNEQFF
TGTGCCATCACCTCCCGGGGGGGCTCCTACAATGAGCAGTTCTTC
>TRBJ1-5|TRBD1|few|TRBV2
CASSVVDRGDQPQHF
TGTGCCAGCAGTGTTGTGGACAGGGGCGATCAGCCCCAGCATTTT
>TRBJ1-1|TRBD1|-|TRBV5-5
CASSQDRGCTEAFF
TGTGCCAGCAGCCAAGACAGGGGTTGCACTGAAGCTTTCTTT
>TRBJ2-5|-|-|TRBV12-5
CASGNGGPGETQYF
TGTGCTAGTGGTAACGGAGGGCCAGGAGAGACCCAGTACTTC
>TRBJ2-7|TRBD2|-|TRBV6-6
CASLGGRALEQYF
TGTGCCAGCCTGGGGGGGAGGGCCCTCGAGCAGTACTTC
>TRBJ2-1|TRBD2|-|TRBV10-3
CAIGSGRAWDNEQFF
TGTGCCATCGGCAGCGGGAGGGCCTGGGACAATGAGCAGTTCTTC
>TRBJ2-2|TRBD2|-|TRBV4-1
CASSQLTSGSNTGELFF
TGCGCCAGCAGCCAACTTACTAGCGGATCGAACACCGGGGAGCTGTTTTTT
>TRBJ2-1|TRBD2|-|TRBV4-3
CASSQERLAGTYNEQFF
TGCGCCAGCAGCCAAGAACGACTAGCGGGGACCTACAATGAGCAGTTCTTC
>TRBJ1-4|-|-|TRBV15
CATSRDPGRVNEKLFF
TGTGCCACCAGCAGAGATCCTGGGCGAGTTAATGAAAAACTGTTTTTT
>TRBJ2-7|-|-|TRBV7-3
CASSLNPGLHYEQYF
TGTGCCAGCAGCCTTAATCCGGGACTTCACTACGAGCAGTACTTC
>TRBJ2-7|TRBD2|-|TRBV27
CASSPSGRAAEQYF
TGTGCCAGCAGTCCGAGCGGGAGGGCTGCCGAGCAGTACTTC
>TRBJ2-3|TRBD2|-|TRBV5-1
CASSIPEVAGEEDTQYF
TGCGCCAGCAGCATACCCGAGGTAGCGGGAGAGGAAGATACGCAGTATTTT
>TRBJ2-7|TRBD1|-|TRBV7-2
CASSPNRDSSYEQYF
TGTGCCAGCAGCCCAAACCGGGACAGCTCCTACGAGCAGTACTTC
>TRBJ2-1|TRBD2|-|TRBV6-1
CASSTLAGAYNEQFF
TGTGCCAGCAGTACCCTAGCGGGAGCTTACAATGAGCAGTTCTTC
>TRBJ2-3|TRBD2|-|TRBV5-4
CASGVGREGTDTQYF
TGTGCCAGCGGGGTTGGGCGGGAGGGGACAGATACGCAGTATTTT
>TRBJ2-7|TRBD2|-|TRBV15
CATSSGTSGSFEQYF
TGTGCCACCAGCTCCGGGACTAGCGGGAGCTTCGAGCAGTACTTC
>TRBJ2-3|TRBD2|-|TRBV28
CASSSGTSVTDTQYF
TGTGCCAGCAGCTCTGGGACTAGCGTAACAGATACGCAGTATTTT
>TRBJ2-1|-|few|TRBV4-3
CASSQDKEHFDEQFF
TGCGCCAGCAGCCAAGATAAAGAACATTTCGATGAGCAGTTCTTC
>TRBJ2-1|TRBD2|-|TRBV9
CASSPCTSGRGGEQFF
TGTGCCAGCAGCCCATGCACTAGCGGGAGGGGCGGTGAGCAGTTCTTC
>TRBJ2-7|TRBD2|-|TRBV6-5
CASRPGLAGVYEQYF
TGTGCCAGCAGACCGGGACTAGCGGGAGTCTACGAGCAGTACTTC
>TRBJ2-7|TRBD1|-|TRBV14
CASSQDPRTGRYEQYF
TGTGCCAGCAGCCAAGATCCTCGGACAGGGAGGTACGAGCAGTACTTC
>TRBJ2-3|-|-|TRBV4-3
CASSPIYGADTQYF
TGCGCCAGCAGCCCCATATACGGGGCAGATACGCAGTATTTT
>TRBJ1-2|-|-|TRBV27
CASSSGWKNGYTF
TGTGCCAGCAGTTCAGGATGGAAGAATGGCTACACCTTC
>TRBJ2-2|-|-|TRBV7-8
CASSSSLLQANTGELFF
TGTGCCAGCAGCTCATCCCTATTACAGGCGAACACCGGGGAGCTGTTTTTT
>TRBJ2-7|-|few|TRBV9
CASSVGLLTEQYF
TGTGCCAGCAGCGTAGGACTGCTTACGGAGCAGTACTTC
>TRBJ2-1|-|-|TRBV4-1
CASSQDRGCRINEQFF
TGCGCCAGCAGCCAAGATCGCGGTTGTCGGATCAATGAGCAGTTCTTC
>TRBJ1-5|-|-|TRBV29-1
CSVKGVGQPQHF
TGCAGCGTCAAGGGAGTTGGGCAGCCCCAGCATTTT
>TRBJ2-5|TRBD1|-|TRBV12-5
CASGLVGAQGIETQYF
TGTGCTAGTGGTTTGGTGGGCGCACAGGGGATAGAGACCCAGTACTTC
>TRBJ2-5|TRBD2|-|TRBV7-8
CASRPGASGRHQETQYF
TGTGCCAGCAGACCAGGGGCAAGCGGGAGGCACCAAGAGACCCAGTACTTC
>TRBJ1-4|TRBD1|few|TRBV30
CAWARQGGTNEKLFF
TGTGCCTGGGCCCGACAGGGGGGAACTAATGAAAAACTGTTTTTT
>TRBJ2-1|-|once|TRBV10-3
CAISDGEVEFF
TGTGCCATCAGTGACGGAGAAGTGGAGTTCTTC
>TRBJ2-7|-|-|TRBV11-3
CASSLEDPRYEQYF
TGTGCCAGCAGCTTAGAAGATCCCAGGTACGAGCAGTACTTC
>TRBJ2-7|TRBD2|-|TRBV4-1
CASSQVAGGGFSYEQYF
TGCGCCAGCAGCCAAGTGGCGGGCGGGGGGTTCTCCTACGAGCAGTACTTC
>TRBJ2-3|-|-|TRBV5-1
CASSSLWRGRRDTQYF
TGCGCCAGCAGCTCTCTCTGGCGGGGGCGTAGGGATACGCAGTATTTT
>TRBJ2-1|-|once|TRBV18
CASSPDHPGHDDDEQFF
TGTGCCAGCTCACCTGACCACCCGGGACATGATGATGATGAGCAGTTCTTC